The 5 T cell receptor beta chains below come from one sample, sequenced in a study of cytomegalovirus exposure and HLA in healthy donors. Primers for the PCR totalled 60 Vbeta and 13 Jbeta. Profiled with immunoSEQ multiplex PCR; TCRdb holds only in-frame clones, not every one. The sample includes some 180,000 clones, about four fifths of them seen just once. Material for sequencing was PBMCs. Source of these receptors: a young woman in good health and CMV-seronegative.

The chain employs TRBV9 and TRBJ2-1; 12 bases match TRBD2. V gave up 0 bases and J gave up 1 base; unmatched junction bases: 8. The CDR3 contains 19 residues. In germline, CDR1 is SGDLS, CDR2 YYNGEE. CDR3 coding DNA: TGTGCCAGCAGCGTAGACCTTGGACTAGCGGGATCGTCCTACAATGAGCAGTTCTTC. Its protein product is CASSVDLGLAGSSYNEQFF.

This chain joins TRBV18 and TRBJ2-1; TRBD1 matches at 9 bases. Germline V CDR1 and CDR2: KGHSH, LQKENI. CDR3 size: 16 residues. Trimming took 0 bases from V and 2 from J; bases not matched to a gene: 2. The CDR3 spells CASSPPRDRAYNEQFF. For the CDR3, the DNA is TGTGCCAGCTCACCACCTAGGGACAGGGCCTACAATGAGCAGTTCTTC.

The genes are TRBV9 and TRBJ2-1; the match to TRBD2 covers 8 bases. The CDR3 totals 14 residues. Germline V gene sequence: CDR1 SGDLS, CDR2 YYNGEE. The ends lost 1 base at V and 4 bases at J; junction bases unmatched: 1. The CDR3 spells CASSVTGGYNEQFF. DNA of the CDR3: TGTGCCAGCAGCGTAACGGGAGGGTACAATGAGCAGTTCTTC.

The J gene is TRBJ1-4, the V gene TRBV6-5; D gene unclear. The V and J ends lost 2 bases and 3 bases respectively, with 10 bases between them. The CDR3 spans 15 residues. Germline CDR1 reads MNHEY; CDR2 reads SVGAGI. In DNA, the CDR3 is TGTGCCAGCAGTTACGGTTCCGGTTCTAATGAAAAACTGTTTTTT. Its protein product is CASSYGSGSNEKLFF.

V usage is TRBV19 and J usage is TRBJ2-1; TRBD2 might be the D (6 bases). The CDR3 spans 15 residues. CDR1 is LNHDA, CDR2 SQIVND, per germline (reference sequence). V lost 4 bases and J 12 bases, leaving 22 bases between the germline ends. Here the CDR3 reads CASSTLLERERRQFF. The CDR3 nucleotides are TGTGCCAGTAGTACCCTACTAGAACGGGAGAGGCGGCAGTTCTTC.